These 21 T cell receptor beta chains share one sample of origin, sequenced in a study of T cell changes during pregnancy in multiple sclerosis. Profiling relied on immunoSEQ multiplex PCR, and the TCRdb table lists in-frame clones only, not all of them. Altogether about 49,000 clones are present, 80% to 95% being singletons, with the ten largest covering about 0.99%. The source was peripheral blood, collected after pregnancy. The origin of the receptors is a female donor with multiple sclerosis, enrolled in a pregnancy study.

This clone was counted a few times. The J gene is TRBJ1-2, the V gene TRBV19; D not resolved. The length of the CDR3 is 12 residues. V was cut by 7 bases and J by 1 base, with 7 bases left in between. CDR1 and CDR2 (germline): LNHDA, SQIVND (reference sequence). CDR3 DNA sequence: TGTGCCAGTAAAACAGTTAACTATGGCTACACCTTC. Translating it yields CASKTVNYGYTF.

The chain recombines TRBV4-1 with TRBJ1-5, with 8 positions matching TRBD1. Germline CDR1 is MGHRA and CDR2 is YSYEKL. CDR3 length equals 15 residues. J was trimmed by 6 bases and V by 5 bases; bases with no gene match: 9. The CDR3 loop reads CASSDATGDGQPQHF. CDR3 in DNA: TGCGCCAGCAGCGACGCGACAGGGGATGGTCAGCCCCAGCATTTT.

The chain combines TRBV30 with TRBJ1-4; D not resolved. The germline gives CDR1 GTSNPN, CDR2 SVGIG (reference sequence). CDR3 length equals 14 residues. The ends were cut back, 1 base at V and 4 bases at J, with 10 bases in the middle. As DNA, the CDR3 is TGTGCCTGGAGTGGCAGGCGGGGTAATGAAAAACTGTTTTTT. Its translation is CAWSGRRGNEKLFF.

Within the sample, this clone is medium-sized. The chain combines TRBV6-4 with TRBJ2-2, with 8 bases aligning to TRBD2. The germline gives CDR1 MRHNA, CDR2 SNTAGT. The CDR3 consists of 15 residues. The junction had 3 bases not matched to a gene; V was cut back by 3 bases and J by 3 bases. DNA of the CDR3: TGTGCCAGCAGTGAGAACGGGGGGGACACCGGGGAGCTGTTTTTT. The encoded protein is CASSENGGDTGELFF.

The genes are TRBV5-1 and TRBJ1-6, with 9 positions matching TRBD1. Germline CDR1 SGHRS, CDR2 YFSETQ. Trimming removed 0 bases from V and 9 bases from J; junction bases left unmatched: 7. The CDR3 covers 16 residues. CDR3 protein: CASSLGDRGALSPLHF. In DNA, the CDR3 is TGCGCCAGCAGCTTGGGAGACAGGGGGGCCCTTTCACCCCTCCACTTT.

This chain uses TRBV7-9 with TRBJ1-5, with D uncertain. V was cut by 0 bases and J by 7 bases, with 7 bases left in between. The CDR3 spans 13 residues. Germline V gene sequence: CDR1 SEHNR, CDR2 FQNEAQ (reference sequence). Here the CDR3 reads CASSLAPGQPQHF. CDR3 nucleotides: TGTGCCAGCAGCTTAGCTCCGGGGCAGCCCCAGCATTTT. The full variable domain, in which reference TRBV7-9 and TRBJ1-5 provide the parts outside the CDR3, is DTGVSQNPRHKITKRGQNVTFRCDPISEHNRLYWYRQTLGQGPEFLTYFQNEAQLEKSRLLSDRFSAERPKGSFSTLEIQRTEQGDSAMYLCASSLAPGQPQHFGDGTRLSIL.

The chain uses TRBV5-3 and TRBJ1-2; D is perhaps TRBD1 (6 bases). TRBV5-3 is placed among ORFs of uncertain function. Deletions cut 0 bases from V and 3 bases from J, with 15 bases between. The CDR3 totals 16 residues. CDR3 loop: CARSLGQGWGDYGYTF. CDR3 sequence (DNA): TGTGCCAGAAGCTTGGGGCAGGGGTGGGGAGACTATGGCTACACCTTC.

The V gene is TRBV6-6, the J gene TRBJ2-3; TRBD2 agrees at 8 bases. The J segment lost 4 bases and the V segment lost 7 bases, leaving 7 bases of the junction unmatched. The germline V gene encodes CDR1 MNHNY and CDR2 SVGAGI (reference sequence). The length of the CDR3 is 14 residues. CDR3 protein: CASTPGGAADTQYF. The CDR3 DNA sequence: TGTGCCAGCACCCCGGGGGGGGCGGCAGATACGCAGTATTTT.

J is TRBJ1-2 and V is TRBV19; no firm D call. V was clipped by 3 bases and J by 0 bases, with 8 bases between them. This CDR3 is built from 14 residues. Per the germline V gene, CDR1 is LNHDA and CDR2 is SQIVND (reference sequence). CDR3: CASSMITANYGYTF. For the CDR3, the DNA is TGTGCCAGTAGTATGATCACAGCTAACTATGGCTACACCTTC. The whole variable domain, remainder taken from reference TRBV19 and TRBJ1-2, is DGGITQSPKYLFRKEGQNVTLSCEQNLNHDAMYWYRQDPGQGLRLIYYSQIVNDFQKGDIAEGYSVSREKKESFPLTVTSAQKNPTAFYLCASSMITANYGYTFGSGTRLTVV.

This clone was found a few times. The V call is TRBV4-3, the J call TRBJ1-1; D is unresolved. Per germline, CDR1 LGHNA and CDR2 YSLEER. The CDR3 loop spans 14 amino acids. V was trimmed by 3 bases and J by 1 base, leaving 9 bases between them. The CDR3 coding sequence is TGCGCCAGCAGCCAGATGACGGGGAACACTGAAGCTTTCTTT. Encoded protein: CASSQMTGNTEAFF.

V gene TRBV25-1 combines with J gene TRBJ2-5; D call uncertain. Germline V gives CDR1 MGHDK, CDR2 SYGVNS. V gave up 3 bases and J gave up 1 base, with 18 bases separating them. CDR3 size: 17 residues. The CDR3 is CASSDPRTAGFQETQYF. CDR3 coding DNA: TGTGCCAGCAGTGACCCCCGTACTGCCGGGTTCCAAGAGACCCAGTACTTC. The entire variable domain, with the rest obtained from reference TRBV25-1 and TRBJ2-5, is as follows: EADIYQTPRYLVIGTGKKITLECSQTMGHDKMYWYQQDPGMELHLIHYSYGVNSTEKGDLSSESTVSRIRTEHFPLTLESARPSHTSQYLCASSDPRTAGFQETQYFGPGTRLLVL.

The chain is built from TRBV6-5 and TRBJ2-7; 8 bases align to TRBD1. The CDR3 spans 14 residues. Germline CDR1 and CDR2: MNHEY and SVGAGI. Germline trimming cut 4 bases from V and 2 bases from J; bases unmatched to any gene: 4. DNA for the CDR3: TGTGCCAGCAGTTCGGGACAGGTCGCCTACGAGCAGTACTTC. This translates into CASSSGQVAYEQYF.

The genes are TRBV27 and TRBJ1-1, with D unclear. Germline CDR1 and CDR2: MNHEY and SMNVEV (reference sequence). This CDR3 region has 14 residues. The V end lost 2 bases, the J end lost 5 bases, and 12 bases lay between the germline ends. DNA of the CDR3: TGTGCCAGCAGTTTAGGGCGACCGGGGACTGAAGCTTTCTTT. It specifies CASSLGRPGTEAFF.

The chain recombines TRBV9 with TRBJ2-7; D might be TRBD2 (5 bases). The CDR3 spans 16 residues. Germline CDR1 SGDLS, CDR2 YYNGEE. Between the trimmed V and J ends, which lost 3 bases and 2 bases, there was a span of 18 bases. The CDR3 sequence is CASSGGMGISAYEQYF. Here the CDR3 DNA reads TGTGCCAGCAGCGGAGGGATGGGGATCTCTGCCTACGAGCAGTACTTC.

The genes are TRBV9 and TRBJ2-3; 9 bases match TRBD2. The CDR3 is made up of 16 amino acids. J lost 4 bases, V lost 0 bases, and 6 bases had no gene match. Per germline, CDR1 SGDLS and CDR2 YYNGEE. In nucleotides, the CDR3 is TGTGCCAGCAGCGTAGACGGGAGCGGGGGGCCAGATACGCAGTATTTT. It encodes CASSVDGSGGPDTQYF.

The chain combines TRBV10-3 with TRBJ2-7; TRBD1 matches 9 bases. Germline CDR1 reads ENHRY; CDR2 reads SYGVKD. This CDR3 is 14 amino acids long. Unmatched junction bases numbered 4, after V lost 4 bases and J lost 3 bases. DNA of the CDR3: TGTGCCATCAGTGGGCTGACAGGGGGCTACGAGCAGTACTTC. It specifies CAISGLTGGYEQYF.

The chain joins TRBV19 to TRBJ1-2; 9 positions match TRBD1. The V segment lost 5 bases and the J segment 1 base; nucleotides outside the gene matches: 5. Germline V gives CDR1 LNHDA, CDR2 SQIVND (reference sequence). This CDR3 contains 15 residues. The CDR3 sequence: CASSPRGQGNYGYTF. In DNA, the CDR3 is TGTGCCAGTAGTCCGCGGGGACAGGGTAACTATGGCTACACCTTC.

The J gene is TRBJ2-2, the V gene TRBV4-2, with D perhaps TRBD2 (5 bases). This CDR3 is built from 13 residues. Trimming took off 0 bases at V and 8 bases at J, with 7 bases between the two ends. In germline, CDR1 is LGHNA, CDR2 YNFKEQ. This chain's CDR3 is CASSQESGGELFF. CDR3 coding DNA: TGTGCCAGCAGCCAAGAATCGGGGGGGGAGCTGTTTTTT.

The rearrangement links TRBV7-2 to TRBJ2-3; TRBD2 agrees at 15 bases. In germline, CDR1 is SGHTA, CDR2 FQGNSA. Germline trimming cut 3 bases from V and 4 bases from J; bases unmatched to any gene: 5. This CDR3 contains 17 residues. CDR3: CASSLRTSGGAADTQYF. In DNA form, the CDR3 reads TGTGCCAGCAGCTTGCGGACTAGCGGGGGGGCCGCAGATACGCAGTATTTT.

V and J are TRBV11-3 and TRBJ2-7, with 10 bases matching TRBD2. This CDR3 is built from 15 residues. CDR1 is SGHNT and CDR2 is YENEEA in the germline V gene. J gave up 4 bases and V 5 bases, and 8 bases lay outside the gene matches. CDR3 nucleotide sequence: TGTGCCAGCAGCCGGACTAGCGGCGGCTTGTACGAGCAGTACTTC. Protein sequence: CASSRTSGGLYEQYF.

V is TRBV18 and J is TRBJ1-5, with D possibly TRBD1 on 6 matching bases. The CDR3 totals 14 residues. Germline V lookup: CDR1 KGHSH, CDR2 LQKENI. V was clipped by 3 bases and J by 6 bases, with 12 bases between them. Here the CDR3 DNA reads TGTGCCAGCTCACCGGGGCAGGGGTTTCAGCCCCAGCATTTT. Encoded protein: CASSPGQGFQPQHF.